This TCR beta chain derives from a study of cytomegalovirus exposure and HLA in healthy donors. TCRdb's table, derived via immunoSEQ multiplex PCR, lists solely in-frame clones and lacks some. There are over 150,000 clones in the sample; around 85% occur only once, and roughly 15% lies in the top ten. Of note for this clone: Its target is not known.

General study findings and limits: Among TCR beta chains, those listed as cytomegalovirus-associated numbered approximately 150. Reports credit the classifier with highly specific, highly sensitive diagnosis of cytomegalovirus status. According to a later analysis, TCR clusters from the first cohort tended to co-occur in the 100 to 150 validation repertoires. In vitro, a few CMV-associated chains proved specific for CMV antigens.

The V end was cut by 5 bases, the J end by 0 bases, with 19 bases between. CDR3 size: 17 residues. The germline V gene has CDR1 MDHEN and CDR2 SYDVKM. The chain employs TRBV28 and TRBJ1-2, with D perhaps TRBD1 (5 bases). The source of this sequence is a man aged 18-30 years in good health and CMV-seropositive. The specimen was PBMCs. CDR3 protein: CASSPGILSEANYGYTF. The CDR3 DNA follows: TGTGCCAGCAGTCCAGGGATCCTCAGCGAAGCTAACTATGGCTACACCTTC.